Below, one T cell receptor beta chain is given with its context. Its antigen is not known. The CDR3 runs 13 residues. Germline V lookup: CDR1 SNHLY, CDR2 FYNNEI. With 4 bases removed from V and 6 bases from J, the gap between germline ends came to 10 bases. This sample was included in a study of cytomegalovirus exposure and HLA in healthy donors. At the level of the study: About 84% of 300 to 450 genotyped donors fell in the Caucasian-associated ancestry cluster.

Study conclusions and caveats: Researchers reported in a later analysis that a missense DCLRE1C variant was tied to TCR beta V- and J-gene trimming.

It was with 60 Vbeta and 13 Jbeta primers that the PCR ran. Profiling relied on immunoSEQ multiplex PCR, and the TCRdb table lists in-frame clones only, not all of them. In the table there are roughly 200,000 clones, approximately 86% of which are singletons. Sequenced: PBMCs. This receptor was identified in a woman in her thirties in good health and CMV-seronegative. This chain links TRBV2 with TRBJ2-1; D perhaps matches TRBD1 (6 bases). The CDR3 is CASSVDRLNEQFF. DNA for the CDR3: TGTGCCAGCAGTGTTGACAGGCTCAATGAGCAGTTCTTC.